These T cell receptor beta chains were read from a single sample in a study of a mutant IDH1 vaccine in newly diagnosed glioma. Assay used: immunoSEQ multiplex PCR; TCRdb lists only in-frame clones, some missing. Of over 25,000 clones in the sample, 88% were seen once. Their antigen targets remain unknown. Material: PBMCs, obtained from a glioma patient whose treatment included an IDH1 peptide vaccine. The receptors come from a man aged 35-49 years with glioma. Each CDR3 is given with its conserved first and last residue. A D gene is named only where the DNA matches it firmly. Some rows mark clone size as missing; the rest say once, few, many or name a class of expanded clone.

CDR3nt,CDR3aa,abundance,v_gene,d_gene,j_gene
TGTGCCAGCAGACTGACAGAAAGCACAGATACGCAGTATTTT,CASRLTESTDTQYF,NA,TRBV6-6,NA,TRBJ2-3
TGTGCCAGCAGTCCCTATTGGAGGACCCTCAATGAGCAGTTCTTC,CASSPYWRTLNEQFF,few,TRBV6-5,NA,TRBJ2-1
TGCAGCGTTGCCGACAGGACAGATACGCAGTATTTT,CSVADRTDTQYF,few,TRBV29-1,NA,TRBJ2-3
TGTGCCAGCAGCTTGGTTAGACAGTTGGAGACCCAGTACTTC,CASSLVRQLETQYF,NA,TRBV5-4,NA,TRBJ2-5
TGTGCCAGCAGCAAGGGACAGCACTATGGCTACACCTTC,CASSKGQHYGYTF,NA,TRBV5-4,TRBD1,TRBJ1-2
TGTGCCAGCAGTTTTTTACAGGGTACAGATACGCAGTATTTT,CASSFLQGTDTQYF,medium-sized,TRBV28,NA,TRBJ2-3
TGCGCCAGCAGCCAGTGGGACAGGGCGGGGAATCAGCCCCAGCATTTT,CASSQWDRAGNQPQHF,once,TRBV4-1,TRBD1,TRBJ1-5
TGCGCCAGCAGCTCGCTACTAGCGGGGGGAGAGACAGATACGCAGTATTTT,CASSSLLAGGETDTQYF,NA,TRBV5-1,TRBD2,TRBJ2-3
TGTGCCAGCAGTATGGACAGGGGGTACTATGGCTACACCTTC,CASSMDRGYYGYTF,NA,TRBV6-1,TRBD1,TRBJ1-2
TGTGCCAGCAGCCAAGGGCAAGCGGGGAATGGCTACACCTTC,CASSQGQAGNGYTF,NA,TRBV7-3,NA,TRBJ1-2
TGTGCCAGCAGTGAACGGGGTTCGTATGAGACCCAGTACTTC,CASSERGSYETQYF,NA,TRBV25-1,NA,TRBJ2-5
TGCGCCAGCAGCTTGCGGCGGGACACCGACTCTGGAAACACCATATATTTT,CASSLRRDTDSGNTIYF,NA,TRBV5-1,NA,TRBJ1-3
TGTGCCAGCAGCTTAGATCGCAGGGGGATAGATACGCAGTATTTT,CASSLDRRGIDTQYF,once,TRBV7-8,TRBD1,TRBJ2-3
TGTGCCTGGGCCCGGGACCTAGCCTACGAGCAGTACTTC,CAWARDLAYEQYF,NA,TRBV30,NA,TRBJ2-7
TGTGCCAGCAGCTCGGGGGTCAGCTATGGCTACACCTTC,CASSSGVSYGYTF,NA,TRBV9,NA,TRBJ1-2
TGTGCCAGCAGCACCGATCGTCGGCAGGTCCCCGGAGGGGCCCTCCACTTT,CASSTDRRQVPGGALHF,NA,TRBV13,NA,TRBJ1-6
TGTGCCAGCAGCGTGGGCCTTACAGGCTACGAGCAGTACTTC,CASSVGLTGYEQYF,once,TRBV9,NA,TRBJ2-7
TGTGCCAGCAGGGGGGATAGTGACAATTCACCCCTCCACTTT,CASRGDSDNSPLHF,medium-sized,TRBV28,NA,TRBJ1-6
TGTGCCAGCAGCGTAGCTGCGAGGGGTTATGGCTACACCTTC,CASSVAARGYGYTF,NA,TRBV9,NA,TRBJ1-2
TGTGCCATCAGTGGGTCGGTAGCGGGAGGGCCACGGAATGAGCAGTTCTTC,CAISGSVAGGPRNEQFF,NA,TRBV10-3,TRBD2,TRBJ2-1
TGTGCCAGCAGTGGACAGTCGCTGAACACTGAAGCTTTCTTT,CASSGQSLNTEAFF,NA,TRBV28,NA,TRBJ1-1
TGCGCCAGCAGCTCTAATAGCGGGGGGGCCCCATCTGGGGCCAACGTCCTGACTTTC,CASSSNSGGAPSGANVLTF,NA,TRBV5-1,TRBD2,TRBJ2-6
TGCGCCAGCAGTCAATCTAATGGAGGGAACACTGAAGCTTTCTTT,CASSQSNGGNTEAFF,once,TRBV23-1,NA,TRBJ1-1
TGTGCCAGTAGTCAGGAGCAGGTCCTGGGGAATGAGCAGTTCTTC,CASSQEQVLGNEQFF,NA,TRBV19,NA,TRBJ2-1
TGTGCCAGCACGGGACAGCTAAATGAAAAACTGTTTTTT,CASTGQLNEKLFF,NA,TRBV28,TRBD1,TRBJ1-4
TGTGCCAGCAGCTTAGCCATATACCCGTACGAGCAGTACTTC,CASSLAIYPYEQYF,few,TRBV11-2,NA,TRBJ2-7
TGTGCCAGCAGTTACCCCACCACCGGCTCTGGAAACACCATATATTTT,CASSYPTTGSGNTIYF,NA,TRBV6-6,NA,TRBJ1-3
TGTGCCAGCCGAGGGAGCACAGATACGCAGTATTTT,CASRGSTDTQYF,NA,TRBV6-5,NA,TRBJ2-3
TGCGCCAGCAGCCAAGGGACAGGGAACGAAAAACTGTTTTTT,CASSQGTGNEKLFF,NA,TRBV4-3,TRBD1,TRBJ1-4
TGTGCCAGCAGCCGCCCGGGACAGGGGGCCTATGGCTACACCTTC,CASSRPGQGAYGYTF,NA,TRBV11-2,TRBD1,TRBJ1-2
TGTGCCAGCAGTGGAAACAATGAGCAGTTCTTC,CASSGNNEQFF,NA,TRBV9,NA,TRBJ2-1
TGTGCCATCAGGAGAGGGGCCGTGGGGGTAGATACGCAGTATTTT,CAIRRGAVGVDTQYF,NA,TRBV10-3,NA,TRBJ2-3
TGTGCCAGCACCTGGGGGGGAAAACTGTTTTTT,CASTWGGKLFF,NA,TRBV28,NA,TRBJ1-4
TGTGCCAGCAGCTTAGGCACAGGCCGCGGCACTGAAGCTTTCTTT,CASSLGTGRGTEAFF,NA,TRBV11-3,NA,TRBJ1-1
TGTGCCAGCATTCCAGTGGGAGGGGACGAGCAGTACTTC,CASIPVGGDEQYF,NA,TRBV5-4,TRBD2,TRBJ2-7
TGTGCCAGCAGCCCAAGCCTTACTACTGGGACCTCCCGTCGTTACAATGAGCAGTTCTTC,CASSPSLTTGTSRRYNEQFF,NA,TRBV9,NA,TRBJ2-1
TGTGCTAGTGGTAGATCCGGGACAGTCAATGAGCAGTTCTTC,CASGRSGTVNEQFF,NA,TRBV12-5,TRBD1,TRBJ2-1
TGCGCCAGCAGCGTCCAAGAGACCCAGTACTTC,CASSVQETQYF,NA,TRBV5-1,NA,TRBJ2-5
TGTGCCAGCAGCCCTCACTGGCGGGAGGGCCTCTACAATGAGCAGTTCTTC,CASSPHWREGLYNEQFF,NA,TRBV9,TRBD2,TRBJ2-1
TGTGCCAGTAGTACCTCGACAGGACGTTTGGCTGAAGCTTTCTTT,CASSTSTGRLAEAFF,NA,TRBV19,NA,TRBJ1-1
TGTGCCAGCAGCTTAGCTGAGCCGGGCTACGAGCAGTACTTC,CASSLAEPGYEQYF,NA,TRBV7-2,NA,TRBJ2-7
TGTGCCACCAGCAGAGGGGGACAGCTGGCGGACATTCAGTACTTC,CATSRGGQLADIQYF,once,TRBV15,TRBD1,TRBJ2-4
TGTGCCTGGAGTATGTGGTGGCAGGATGAGCAGTTCTTC,CAWSMWWQDEQFF,NA,TRBV30,NA,TRBJ2-1
TGTGCCAGCAGCATACAGGGGTACGGGGCCAACGTCCTGACTTTC,CASSIQGYGANVLTF,NA,TRBV9,TRBD1,TRBJ2-6
TGTGCCTGGAGTGGGACTAGCGGCTCCTACGAGCAGTACTTC,CAWSGTSGSYEQYF,NA,TRBV30,TRBD2,TRBJ2-7
TGTGCCAGCAGTTTAGGGAGGGGTAACACTGAAGCTTTCTTT,CASSLGRGNTEAFF,NA,TRBV27,NA,TRBJ1-1
TGTGCCAGCAGCCAAGTGCCTAGCGGGAGTAGTGAGCAGTTCTTC,CASSQVPSGSSEQFF,NA,TRBV4-2,TRBD2,TRBJ2-1
TGTGCCACCAGCAGAGATCGGGGCAAGCTGGACACGCAGTATTTT,CATSRDRGKLDTQYF,NA,TRBV15,NA,TRBJ2-3
TGTGCCTGGAGTGTACAGGGGGCCTATGGCTACACCTTC,CAWSVQGAYGYTF,NA,TRBV30,TRBD1,TRBJ1-2
TGTGCCAGCAGCTCACCAGAGGGGGGGAGGTACGAGCAGTACTTC,CASSSPEGGRYEQYF,NA,TRBV7-2,NA,TRBJ2-7
TGTGCCACCAGCGGCTGGGCGCAGTCCACCGGGGAGCTGTTTTTT,CATSGWAQSTGELFF,NA,TRBV15,NA,TRBJ2-2